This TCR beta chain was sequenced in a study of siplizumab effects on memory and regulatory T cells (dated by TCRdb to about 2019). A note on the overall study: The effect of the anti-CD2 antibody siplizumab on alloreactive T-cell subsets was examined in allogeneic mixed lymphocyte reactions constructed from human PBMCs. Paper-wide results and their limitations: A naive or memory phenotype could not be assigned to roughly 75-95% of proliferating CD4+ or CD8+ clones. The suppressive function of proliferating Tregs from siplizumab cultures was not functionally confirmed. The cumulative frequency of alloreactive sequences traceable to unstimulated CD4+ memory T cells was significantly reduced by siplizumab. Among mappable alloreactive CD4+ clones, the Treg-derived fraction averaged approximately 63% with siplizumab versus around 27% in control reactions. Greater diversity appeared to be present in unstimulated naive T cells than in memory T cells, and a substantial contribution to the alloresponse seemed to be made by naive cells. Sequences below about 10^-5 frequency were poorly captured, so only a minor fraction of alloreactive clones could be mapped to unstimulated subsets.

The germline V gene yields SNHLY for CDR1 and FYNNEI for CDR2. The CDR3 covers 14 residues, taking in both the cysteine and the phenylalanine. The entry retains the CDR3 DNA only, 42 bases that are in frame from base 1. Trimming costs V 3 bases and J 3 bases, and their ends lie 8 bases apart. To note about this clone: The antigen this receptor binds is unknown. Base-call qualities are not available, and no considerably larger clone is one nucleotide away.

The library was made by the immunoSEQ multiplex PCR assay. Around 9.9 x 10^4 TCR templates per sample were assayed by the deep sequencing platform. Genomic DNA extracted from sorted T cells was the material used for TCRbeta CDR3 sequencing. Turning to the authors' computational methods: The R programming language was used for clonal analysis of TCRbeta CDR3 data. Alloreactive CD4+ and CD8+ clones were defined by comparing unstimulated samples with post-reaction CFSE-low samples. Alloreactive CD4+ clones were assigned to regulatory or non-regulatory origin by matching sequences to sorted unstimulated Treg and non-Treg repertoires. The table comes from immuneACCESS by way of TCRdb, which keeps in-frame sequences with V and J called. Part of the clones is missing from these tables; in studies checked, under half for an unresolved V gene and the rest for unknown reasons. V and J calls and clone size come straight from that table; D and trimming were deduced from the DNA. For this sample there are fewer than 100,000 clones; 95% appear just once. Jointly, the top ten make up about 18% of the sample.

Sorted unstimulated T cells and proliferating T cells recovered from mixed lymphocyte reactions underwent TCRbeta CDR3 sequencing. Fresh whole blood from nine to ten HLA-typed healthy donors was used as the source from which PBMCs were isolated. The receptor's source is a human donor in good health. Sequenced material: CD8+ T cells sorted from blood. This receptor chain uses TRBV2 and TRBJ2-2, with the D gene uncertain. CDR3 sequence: CASSDQLDTGELFF. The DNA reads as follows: TGTGCCAGCAGTGATCAACTTGACACCGGGGAGCTGTTTTTT.